These 23 T cell receptor beta chains share one sample of origin, sequenced in a study of identical twins. TCRdb re-analysed the 5' RACE reads in MiXCR, keeping a single row per CDR3 protein. This sample has about 100,000 distinct CDR3 sequences, with about 6% found just once. The sequencing sample was made of memory T cells sorted from blood. These receptors came from a woman aged 50 to 60 in good health.

The rearrangement uses TRBV20-1 and TRBJ2-1; TRBD2 matches at 10 bases. The CDR3 is made up of 13 amino acids. CDR1 is DFQATT, CDR2 SNEGSKA, per germline (reference sequence). In nucleotides, the CDR3 is TGCAGCGCTGGACTAGCGGACTACAATGAGCAGTTCTTC. This sequence encodes CSAGLADYNEQFF.

This clonotype showed up many times. The CDR3 sequence: CATSDPRDSRIYNEQFF. For the CDR3, the DNA is TGTGCCACCAGTGATCCCCGGGACAGCAGAATCTACAATGAGCAGTTCTTC. The V gene is TRBV24-1, the J gene TRBJ2-1, with 7 bases lining up with TRBD1. The trim removed 3 bases at V and 3 bases at J, leaving 10 bases unmatched. Germline CDR1 reads KGHDR; CDR2 reads SFDVKD. The CDR3 sequence is 17 residues long.

This clonotype has only a few counts. The chain links TRBV21-1 to TRBJ1-1. TRBV21-1 is given as a pseudogene. The CDR3 spans 19 residues. The CDR3 region is CASSKLVSGTGYMNTEAFF. CDR3 bases: TGTGCCAGCAGCAAGCTGGTCTCCGGGACAGGGTACATGAACACTGAAGCTTTCTTT.

This clonotype was observed many times. J is TRBJ1-1 and V is TRBV11-2; D not resolved. CDR3 length equals 15 residues. CDR1 and CDR2 from the germline V gene are SGHAT and FQNNGV. V was shortened by 5 bases and J by 8 bases, with 21 bases between the two germline ends. Written as DNA, the CDR3 is TGTGCCAGCAGCCCGCCCCGGGCCGCGGGAACCGAAGCTTTCTTT. It specifies CASSPPRAAGTEAFF. Drawing the rest from reference TRBV11-2 and TRBJ1-1, the complete variable domain is EAGVAQSPRYKIIEKRQSVAFWCNPISGHATLYWYQQILGQGPKLLIQFQNNGVVDDSQLPKDRFSAERLKGVDSTLKIQPAKLEDSAVYLCASSPPRAAGTEAFFGQGTRLTVV.

This clonotype was counted ten times or more. The chain combines TRBV12-3 or TRBV12-4 with TRBJ1-5; 9 nucleotides agree with TRBD1. The V and J ends lost 6 bases and 0 bases, in that order; junction bases with no gene match: 15. This CDR3 contains 19 residues. The CDR3 nucleotides read TGTGCCAGCAGGGCAAGCTACAGGGGGCTAGGGAATAGCAATCAGCCCCAGCATTTT. Translated, it gives CASRASYRGLGNSNQPQHF.

Ten or more counts support this clonotype. The chain has TRBV15 and TRBJ2-5; 7 nucleotides align to TRBD1. Germline loops: CDR1 LNHNV, CDR2 YYDKDF (reference sequence). This CDR3 has 14 residues. J gave up 2 bases and V 5 bases, and 5 bases lay outside the gene matches. CDR3 sequence: CATSPGQQQETQYF. The DNA of the CDR3 is TGTGCCACCAGCCCGGGACAGCAACAAGAGACCCAGTACTTC.

This clonotype has more than one count but fewer than ten. This chain connects TRBV19 to TRBJ1-1; 9 bases match TRBD1. V lost 6 bases, J lost 1 base, and 3 bases stayed unmatched. The length of the CDR3 is 14 residues. Germline CDR1 and CDR2: LNHDA and SQIVND (reference sequence). This CDR3 is CASRQGQGNTEAFF. CDR3 DNA: TGTGCCAGTAGACAGGGACAGGGGAACACTGAAGCTTTCTTT.

This clonotype was observed many times. DNA for the CDR3: TGTGCCAGCAGCGGCTTGGGCGGCGGGCCTACCGGGGAGCTGTTTTTT. The encoded protein is CASSGLGGGPTGELFF. V is TRBV11-1 and J is TRBJ2-2, with a tentative D call TRBD2 (5 bases). This CDR3 spans 16 amino acids. Deletions cut 5 bases from V and 5 bases from J, with 18 bases between. The germline CDR1 and CDR2 sequences are SGHAT and FQDESV (reference sequence).

This clonotype was seen at least ten times. The rearrangement links TRBV27 to TRBJ2-1; D uncertain. Germline V gene data show CDR1 as MNHEY and CDR2 as SMNVEV (reference sequence). V shed 8 bases and J shed 5 bases, with 16 bases lying between them. CDR3 size: 14 residues. CDR3 loop: CASHYNRADNEQFF. The DNA for the CDR3 is TGTGCCAGCCATTACAACCGGGCGGACAATGAGCAGTTCTTC.

At least ten counts were recorded for this clonotype. V and J are TRBV11-2 and TRBJ2-3; tentatively, D is TRBD1 (6 bases). This CDR3 contains 16 residues. Trimming removed 0 bases at V and 6 bases at J, with 16 bases between. Looked up from germline, CDR1 is SGHAT and CDR2 is FQNNGV. CDR3 DNA sequence: TGTGCCAGCAGCTTAGATCATGACAGGTCGAGTGATACGCAGTATTTT. Protein: CASSLDHDRSSDTQYF.

In its sample, this clonotype was seen a few times. The rearrangement links TRBV5-1 to TRBJ2-3; D uncertain. With 0 bases removed from V and 6 bases from J, the gap between germline ends came to 8 bases. Looked up from germline, CDR1 is SGHRS and CDR2 is YFSETQ. There are 13 residues in the CDR3. CDR3 sequence (DNA): TGCGCCAGCAGCTTGGAGGTAGTGGATACGCAGTATTTT. Protein: CASSLEVVDTQYF. Full variable domain (rest looked up from reference TRBV5-1 and TRBJ2-3): KAGVTQTPRYLIKTRGQQVTLSCSPISGHRSVSWYQQTPGQGLQFLFEYFSETQRNKGNFPGRFSGRQFSNSRSEMNVSTLELGDSALYLCASSLEVVDTQYFGPGTRLTVL.

This clonotype was seen at least ten times. V gene TRBV10-3 combines with J gene TRBJ1-1, with D tentatively TRBD1 (6 bases). Per germline, CDR1 ENHRY and CDR2 SYGVKD. The CDR3 sequence is 12 residues long. Trimming shortened V by 6 bases and J by 5 bases, and 10 bases separated the two germline ends. As DNA, the CDR3 is TGTGCCATCAGACAGGGACGGACTGAAGCTTTCTTT. Its translation is CAIRQGRTEAFF.

The genes are TRBV11-3 and TRBJ2-1; possibly TRBD2 for D (5 bases). Germline CDR1 reads SGHNT; CDR2 reads YENEEA. CDR3 length equals 14 residues. The V end lost 9 bases, the J end lost 0 bases, and 12 bases lay between the germline ends. The DNA for the CDR3 is TGTGCCAGTCAATCTAGCTACTCCTACAATGAGCAGTTCTTC. Encoded protein: CASQSSYSYNEQFF.

There are many counts of this clonotype. The V call is TRBV5-1, the J call TRBJ1-2, with a weak D call TRBD1 (5 bases). CDR3 length equals 15 residues. CDR1 SGHRS and CDR2 YFSETQ come from the germline V gene. Trimming shortened V by 5 bases and J by 3 bases, and 17 bases separated the two germline ends. CDR3 bases: TGCGCCAGCAGGCCAAATTCAGCGGGGGACTATGGCTACACCTTC. Protein sequence: CASRPNSAGDYGYTF. The full variable domain, rest sourced from reference TRBV5-1 and TRBJ1-2, is KAGVTQTPRYLIKTRGQQVTLSCSPISGHRSVSWYQQTPGQGLQFLFEYFSETQRNKGNFPGRFSGRQFSNSRSEMNVSTLELGDSALYLCASRPNSAGDYGYTFGSGTRLTVV.

The J gene is TRBJ2-3, the V gene TRBV9; TRBD1 is a possible D gene (5 bases). The CDR3 loop spans 15 amino acids. Per germline, CDR1 SGDLS and CDR2 YYNGEE. The V gene lost 2 bases and the J gene lost 4 bases, with 14 bases spanning the gap. CDR3 coding DNA: TGTGCCAGCAGCGTTCAGACAGTTCAGGCAGATACGCAGTATTTT. Amino acid sequence: CASSVQTVQADTQYF.

This clonotype was observed many times. V is TRBV28 and J is TRBJ1-1, with D hard to call. Germline CDR1 reads MDHEN; CDR2 reads SYDVKM. The CDR3 is 13 residues long. Trimming shortened V by 7 bases and J by 3 bases, and 12 bases separated the two germline ends. CDR3 nucleotide sequence: TGTGCCAGCAAGATGGAGGAGTACACTGAAGCTTTCTTT. Translating gives CASKMEEYTEAFF.

This clonotype occurred many times. One end of the junction is discordant with germline, which a read error may explain. The J gene is TRBJ1-5, the V gene TRBV7-7; TRBD1 matches 7 bases. The CDR3 totals 16 residues. Germline V gene data show CDR1 as SSHAT and CDR2 as FNYEAQ (reference sequence). The CDR3 region is CASSLVDRVNLQPQHF. The CDR3 DNA reads as TGTGCTAGCAGCTTGGTCGACAGGGTAAACTTGCAGCCCCAGCATTTT.

This clonotype was seen many times. This chain uses TRBV29-1 with TRBJ2-7; TRBD1 matches 7 bases. Germline assignment: CDR1 SQVTM and CDR2 ANQGSEA. The CDR3 runs 15 residues. The V gene end was trimmed by 3 bases and the J gene end by 4 bases; junction bases not matched to a gene: 12. The DNA for the CDR3 is TGCAGCGTTGAGATTTCGACAGGGATTGGGTACGAGCAGTACTTC. Translated: CSVEISTGIGYEQYF.

This clonotype was recorded at least ten times. V gene TRBV11-1 combines with J gene TRBJ2-1, with 7 bases fitting TRBD2. CDR1 is SGHAT, CDR2 FQDESV, per germline (reference sequence). This CDR3 is built from 14 residues. V lost 4 bases and J lost 4; bases outside the gene matches: 4. The CDR3 region is CASSSTSAYNEQFF. The CDR3 DNA reads TGTGCCAGCAGCTCAACTAGCGCATACAATGAGCAGTTCTTC.

This clonotype was seen many times. The rearrangement joins TRBV7-3 to TRBJ2-1; TRBD2 matches at 8 bases. In germline, CDR1 is SGHTA, CDR2 FQGTGA. V was pared by 2 bases and J by 6 bases, with 6 bases of the junction left unmatched. CDR3 length: 15 amino acids. The CDR3 is CASSLRASGRNEQFF. In nucleotides, the CDR3 is TGTGCCAGCAGCTTACGGGCTAGCGGGCGCAATGAGCAGTTCTTC.

This clonotype was detected ten times or more. The V gene is TRBV19, the J gene TRBJ1-5, with 10 bases matching TRBD1. After removal of 0 bases from V and 7 bases from J, the junction contained 3 bases not matched to a gene. This CDR3 region has 15 residues. Germline values: CDR1 LNHDA, CDR2 SQIVND (reference sequence). CDR3 region: CASSIEGTGVQPQHF. Written as DNA, the CDR3 is TGTGCCAGTAGTATAGAAGGGACAGGGGTCCAGCCCCAGCATTTT.

This clonotype was seen a few times. The gene calls are TRBV12-3 or TRBV12-4 and TRBJ1-5; D is uncertain. There are 16 residues in the CDR3. V was trimmed by 5 bases and J by 0 bases, leaving 14 bases between them. CDR3 region: CASSTRGKDSNQPQHF. The CDR3 nucleotides read TGTGCCAGCAGTACCCGGGGAAAAGATAGCAATCAGCCCCAGCATTTT.

This clonotype was found many times. CDR3 sequence: CSVDTASDHNEQFF. The DNA for the CDR3 is TGCAGCGTTGATACGGCGTCTGACCACAATGAGCAGTTCTTC. The gene calls are TRBV29-1 and TRBJ2-1; D not certain. Trimming left V 3 bases short and J 5 bases short, with 14 bases between. The CDR3 covers 14 residues. The germline V gene encodes CDR1 SQVTM and CDR2 ANQGSEA.